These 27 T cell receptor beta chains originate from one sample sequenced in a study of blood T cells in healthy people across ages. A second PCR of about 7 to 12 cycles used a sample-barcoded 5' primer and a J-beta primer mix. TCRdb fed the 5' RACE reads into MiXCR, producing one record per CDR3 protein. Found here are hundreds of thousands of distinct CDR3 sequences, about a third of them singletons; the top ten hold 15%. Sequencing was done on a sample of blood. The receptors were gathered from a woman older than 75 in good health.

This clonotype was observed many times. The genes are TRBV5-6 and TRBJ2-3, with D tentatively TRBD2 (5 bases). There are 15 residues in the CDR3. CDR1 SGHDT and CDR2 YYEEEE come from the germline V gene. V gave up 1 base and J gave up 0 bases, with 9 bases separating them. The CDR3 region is CASSLFGVSTDTQYF. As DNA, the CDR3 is TGTGCCAGCAGCTTGTTCGGGGTTAGCACAGATACGCAGTATTTT.

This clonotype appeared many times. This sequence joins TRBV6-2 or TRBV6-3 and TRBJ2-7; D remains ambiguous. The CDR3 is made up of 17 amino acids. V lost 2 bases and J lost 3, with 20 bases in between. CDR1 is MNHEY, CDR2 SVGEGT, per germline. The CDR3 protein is CASSYGLRASPYYEQYF. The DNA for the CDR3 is TGTGCCAGCAGTTACGGTCTCCGCGCATCCCCCTACTACGAGCAGTACTTC.

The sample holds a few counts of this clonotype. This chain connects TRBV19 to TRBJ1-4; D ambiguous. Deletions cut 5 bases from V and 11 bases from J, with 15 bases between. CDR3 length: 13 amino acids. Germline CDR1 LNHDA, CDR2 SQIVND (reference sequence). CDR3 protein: CASSPRTGWKLFF. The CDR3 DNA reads TGTGCCAGTAGTCCCCGGACTGGATGGAAACTGTTTTTT.

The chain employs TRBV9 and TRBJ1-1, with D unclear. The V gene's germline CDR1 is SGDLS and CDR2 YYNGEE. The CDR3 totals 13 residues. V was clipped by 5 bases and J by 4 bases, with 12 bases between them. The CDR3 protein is CASREGYGTEAFF. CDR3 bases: TGTGCCAGCAGGGAGGGATACGGCACTGAAGCTTTCTTT.

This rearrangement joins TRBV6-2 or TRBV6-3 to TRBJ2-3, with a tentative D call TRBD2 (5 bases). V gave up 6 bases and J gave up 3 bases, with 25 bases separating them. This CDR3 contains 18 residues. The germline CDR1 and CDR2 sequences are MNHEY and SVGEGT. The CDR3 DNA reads TGTGCCAGCAGCTACGAACTAGTGGGTCCTTCCGGGACAGATACGCAGTATTTT. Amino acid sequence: CASSYELVGPSGTDTQYF.

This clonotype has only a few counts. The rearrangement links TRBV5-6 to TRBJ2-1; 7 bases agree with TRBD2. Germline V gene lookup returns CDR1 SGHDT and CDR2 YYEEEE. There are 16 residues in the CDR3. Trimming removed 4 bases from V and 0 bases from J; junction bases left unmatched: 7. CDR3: CASSALGLPSYNEQFF. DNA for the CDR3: TGTGCCAGCAGCGCATTGGGACTACCCTCCTACAATGAGCAGTTCTTC. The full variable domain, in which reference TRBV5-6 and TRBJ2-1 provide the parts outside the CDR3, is DAGVTQSPTHLIKTRGQQVTLRCSPKSGHDTVSWYQQALGQGPQFIFQYYEEEERQRGNFPDRFSGHQFPNYSSELNVNALLLGDSALYLCASSALGLPSYNEQFFGPGTRLTVL.

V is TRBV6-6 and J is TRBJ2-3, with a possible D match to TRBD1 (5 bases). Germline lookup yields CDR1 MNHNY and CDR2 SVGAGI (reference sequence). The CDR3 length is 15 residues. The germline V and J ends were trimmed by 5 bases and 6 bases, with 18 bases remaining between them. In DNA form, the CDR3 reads TGTGCCAGCAGTCCCCGACAGCTACAGCACGATACGCAGTATTTT. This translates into CASSPRQLQHDTQYF.

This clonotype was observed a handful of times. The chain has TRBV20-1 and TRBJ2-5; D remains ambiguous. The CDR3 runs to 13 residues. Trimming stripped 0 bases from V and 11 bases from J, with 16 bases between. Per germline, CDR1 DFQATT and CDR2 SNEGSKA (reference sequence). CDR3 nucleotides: TGCAGTGCTAGAGATTGGAGAGGAGACGGGCAGTACTTC. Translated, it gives CSARDWRGDGQYF.

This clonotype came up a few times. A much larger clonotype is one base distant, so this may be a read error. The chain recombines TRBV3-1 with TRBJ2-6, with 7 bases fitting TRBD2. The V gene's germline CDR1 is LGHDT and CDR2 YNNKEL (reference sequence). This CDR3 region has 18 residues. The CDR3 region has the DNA TGTGCCAGCAGCCAATATTCTCGAGGAGGGAGCGGGGCCAACGTCCGGACTTTC. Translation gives CASSQYSRGGSGANVRTF.

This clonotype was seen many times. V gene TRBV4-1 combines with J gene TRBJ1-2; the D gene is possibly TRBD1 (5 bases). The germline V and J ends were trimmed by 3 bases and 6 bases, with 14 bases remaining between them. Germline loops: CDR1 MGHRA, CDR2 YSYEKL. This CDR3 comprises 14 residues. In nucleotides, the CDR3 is TGCGCCAGCAGCCATGCCGATTCCAGGGATGGCTACACCTTC. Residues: CASSHADSRDGYTF.

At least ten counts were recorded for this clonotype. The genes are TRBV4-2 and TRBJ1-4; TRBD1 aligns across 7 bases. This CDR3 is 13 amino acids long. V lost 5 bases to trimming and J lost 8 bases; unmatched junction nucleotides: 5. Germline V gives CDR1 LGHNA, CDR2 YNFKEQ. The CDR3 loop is CASSDRVNEKLFF. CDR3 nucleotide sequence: TGTGCCAGCAGCGACAGGGTGAACGAAAAACTGTTTTTT.

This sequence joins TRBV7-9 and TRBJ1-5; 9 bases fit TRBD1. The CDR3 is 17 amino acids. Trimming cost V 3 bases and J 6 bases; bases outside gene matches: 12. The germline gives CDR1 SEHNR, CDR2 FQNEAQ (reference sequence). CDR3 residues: CASSFWTGVQGIQPQHF. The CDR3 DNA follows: TGTGCCAGCAGCTTTTGGACAGGGGTTCAGGGCATTCAGCCCCAGCATTTT.

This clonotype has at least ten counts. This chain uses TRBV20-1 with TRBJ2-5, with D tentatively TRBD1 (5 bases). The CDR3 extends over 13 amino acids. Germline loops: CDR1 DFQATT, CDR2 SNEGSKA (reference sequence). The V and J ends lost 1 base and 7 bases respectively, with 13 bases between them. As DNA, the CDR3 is TGCAGTGCTAGAGGTCCTCAGCAGGGGACCCAGTACTTC. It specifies CSARGPQQGTQYF.

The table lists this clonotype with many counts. CDR3 DNA sequence: TGTGCCTGGAGTCCCGTCACAGATACGCAGTATTTT. This sequence encodes CAWSPVTDTQYF. The rearrangement links TRBV30 to TRBJ2-3, with D hard to call. Germline V gene lookup returns CDR1 GTSNPN and CDR2 SVGIG (reference sequence). Trimming left V 2 bases short and J 2 bases short, with 5 bases between. The CDR3 runs to 12 residues.

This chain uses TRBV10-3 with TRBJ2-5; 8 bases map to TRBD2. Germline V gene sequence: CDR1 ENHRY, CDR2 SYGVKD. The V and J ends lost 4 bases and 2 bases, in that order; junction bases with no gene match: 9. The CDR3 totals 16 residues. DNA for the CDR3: TGTGCCATCAGTGGGGAACGCGGGGGGACACAAGAGACCCAGTACTTC. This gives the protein CAISGERGGTQETQYF.

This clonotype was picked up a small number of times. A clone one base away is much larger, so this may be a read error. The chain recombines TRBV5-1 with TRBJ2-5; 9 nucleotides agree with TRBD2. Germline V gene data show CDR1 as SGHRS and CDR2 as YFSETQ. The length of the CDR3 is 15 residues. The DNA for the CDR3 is TGCACCAGCAGCTTGGTTAGCGGGGGCCAAGAGACCCAGTACTTC. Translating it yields CTSSLVSGGQETQYF.

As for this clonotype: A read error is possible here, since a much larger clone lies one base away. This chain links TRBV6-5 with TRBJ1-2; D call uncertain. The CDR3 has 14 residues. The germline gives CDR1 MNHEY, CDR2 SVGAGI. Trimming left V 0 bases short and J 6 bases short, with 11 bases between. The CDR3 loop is CASSYSRHEDGYTF. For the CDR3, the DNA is TGTGCCAGCAGTTACTCGAGACACGAGGATGGCTACACCTTC.

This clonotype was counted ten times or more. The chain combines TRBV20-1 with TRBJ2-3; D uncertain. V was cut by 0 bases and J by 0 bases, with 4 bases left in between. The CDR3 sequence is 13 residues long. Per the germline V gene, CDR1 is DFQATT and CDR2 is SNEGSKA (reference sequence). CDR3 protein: CSARDTSTDTQYF. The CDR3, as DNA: TGCAGTGCTAGAGACACTAGCACAGATACGCAGTATTTT.

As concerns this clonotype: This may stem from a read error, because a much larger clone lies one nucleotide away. CDR3 protein: CASSTMGPQGTQYF. CDR3 nucleotide sequence: TGTGCCAGCAGCACTATGGGCCCCCAAGGGACCCAGTACTTC. This chain joins TRBV6-2 or TRBV6-3 and TRBJ2-5; D remains unclear. CDR1 is MNHEY, CDR2 SVGEGT, per germline. The length of the CDR3 is 14 residues.

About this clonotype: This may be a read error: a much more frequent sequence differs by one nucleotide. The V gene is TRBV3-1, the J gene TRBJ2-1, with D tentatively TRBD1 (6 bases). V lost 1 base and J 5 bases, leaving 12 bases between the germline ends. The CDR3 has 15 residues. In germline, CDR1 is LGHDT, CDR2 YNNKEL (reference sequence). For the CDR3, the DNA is TGTGCCAGCAGCCAAGTGACAGGCCGGCACAATGAGCAGTTCTTC. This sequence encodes CASSQVTGRHNEQFF.

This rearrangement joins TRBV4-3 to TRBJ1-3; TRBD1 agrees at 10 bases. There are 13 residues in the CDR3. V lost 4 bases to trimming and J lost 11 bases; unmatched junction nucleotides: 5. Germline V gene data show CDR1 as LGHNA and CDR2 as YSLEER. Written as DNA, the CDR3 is TGCGCCAGCAGCCCGGACAGGGGGTTCGCCATATATTTT. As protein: CASSPDRGFAIYF.

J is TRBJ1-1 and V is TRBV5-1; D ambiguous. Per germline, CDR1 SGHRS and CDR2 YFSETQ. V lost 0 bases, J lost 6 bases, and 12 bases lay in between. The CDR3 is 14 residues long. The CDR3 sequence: CASSLDGPASEAFF. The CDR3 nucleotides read TGCGCCAGCAGCTTGGACGGGCCTGCCTCTGAAGCTTTCTTT.

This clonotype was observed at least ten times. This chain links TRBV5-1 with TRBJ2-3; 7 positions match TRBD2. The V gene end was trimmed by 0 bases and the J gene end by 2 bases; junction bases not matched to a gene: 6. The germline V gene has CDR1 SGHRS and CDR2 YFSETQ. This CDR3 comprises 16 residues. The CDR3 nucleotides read TGCGCCAGCAGCTTGGCGGGCGGGGGTTACACAGATACGCAGTATTTT. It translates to CASSLAGGGYTDTQYF.

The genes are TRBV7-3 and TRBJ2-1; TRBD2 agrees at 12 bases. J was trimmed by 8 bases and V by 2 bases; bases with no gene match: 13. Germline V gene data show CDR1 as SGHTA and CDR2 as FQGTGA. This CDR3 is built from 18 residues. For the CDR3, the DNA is TGTGCCAGCAGCTTAGGATCGCTAGCGGGGGGGCATCGTTATGAGCAGTTCTTC. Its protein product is CASSLGSLAGGHRYEQFF.

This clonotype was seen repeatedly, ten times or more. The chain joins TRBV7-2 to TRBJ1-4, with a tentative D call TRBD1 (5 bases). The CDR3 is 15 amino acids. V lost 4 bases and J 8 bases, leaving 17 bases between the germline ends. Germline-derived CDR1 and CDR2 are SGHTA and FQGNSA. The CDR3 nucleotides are TGTGCCAGCAGCTCCACCGGGGCAGTAGGGGAAAAACTGTTTTTT. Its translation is CASSSTGAVGEKLFF.

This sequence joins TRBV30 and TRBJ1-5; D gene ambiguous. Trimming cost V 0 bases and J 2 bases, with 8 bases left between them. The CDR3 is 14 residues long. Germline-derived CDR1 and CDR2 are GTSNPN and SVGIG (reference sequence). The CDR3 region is CAWSVPGGNQPQHF. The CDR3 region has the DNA TGTGCCTGGAGTGTACCCGGGGGCAATCAGCCCCAGCATTTT.

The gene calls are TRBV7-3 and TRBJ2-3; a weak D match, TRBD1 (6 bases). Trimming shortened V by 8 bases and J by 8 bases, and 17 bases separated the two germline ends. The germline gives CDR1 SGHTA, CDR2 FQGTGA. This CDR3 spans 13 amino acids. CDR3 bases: TGTGCCAGCGGGGGCTCTCTTACCGGTACGCAGTATTTT. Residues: CASGGSLTGTQYF.